This TCR beta chain was captured in a study of T cells in Graves' hyperthyroidism and ophthalmopathy. General observations from the study: Ophthalmopathy, which appeared later, was predicted by the model a median around 6.5 months before onset. Appearing also in blood were most of the thyroid clonotypes expanded above 0.001.

This clonotype appeared a few times. Its target is not known. Each diagnosis was grounded in clinical symptoms, serum thyroxine and TRAb, thyroid ultrasound, and orbital computed tomography. PBMCs stemmed from less than 13 ml fresh peripheral blood. Authors of the study amplified TCR beta CDR3 regions from RNA transcripts. A set of HTBI primers served as the primers for a first-round RT-PCR of the TCR CDR3. In TCRdb, the multiplex PCR reads were re-called with MiXCR into one record per CDR3 protein. The sample carries 370,000 or so distinct CDR3 sequences, 20% to 25% recorded once. The source material was blood. The receptor's source is a man in his fifties with Graves' hyperthyroidism.

CDR3: CAISESPRADTQYF. In DNA, the CDR3 is TGTGCCATCAGTGAGTCCCCCAGGGCAGATACGCAGTATTTT. The V and J genes are TRBV10-3 and TRBJ2-3; a weak D match, TRBD1 (5 bases). The CDR3 is made up of 14 amino acids. The V end was cut by 0 bases, the J end by 4 bases, with 8 bases between. Germline V CDR1 and CDR2: ENHRY, SYGVKD.